The clone carrying this T cell receptor (beta chain) was detected a few times. J lost 5 bases, V lost 6 bases, and 5 bases had no gene match. The CDR3 extends over 15 amino acids. TCRdb reprocessed the 5' RACE reads with MiXCR, giving one entry per CDR3 protein. Here the sample spans around 57,000 distinct CDR3 sequences, roughly 28% being singletons. This clonotype was obtained from a female donor with breast cancer. The rearrangement joins TRBV12-3 or TRBV12-4 to TRBJ2-1, with TRBD2 matching 12 bases. Sequenced input: tumor-infiltrating memory CD4+ T cells sorted from the breast tumor. This sample's subset: memory CD4+ T cells, CD4+CD45RO+CD25-. CDR3 region: CASRTSGRPNNEQFF. The CDR3 nucleotides read TGTGCCAGCAGGACTAGCGGGAGACCCAACAATGAGCAGTTCTTC.